The 16 T cell receptor beta chains below were found in one sample sequenced in a study of cytomegalovirus exposure and HLA in healthy donors. Primers for the PCR totalled 60 Vbeta and 13 Jbeta. TCRdb's copy holds only in-frame clones and misses some; the assay was immunoSEQ multiplex PCR. The ten most abundant clones cover around 4% of a sample with 45,000 to 60,000 clones. The sequenced sample consisted of PBMCs. The source is a male donor in good health and CMV-seronegative.

The chain uses TRBV10-3 and TRBJ1-2; TRBD1 matches 8 bases. With 10 bases clipped from V and 8 bases from J, the junction kept 15 bases outside the gene matches. Germline V gene sequence: CDR1 ENHRY, CDR2 SYGVKD. The CDR3 length is 14 residues. In DNA form, the CDR3 reads TGTGCCACCGACTCCGGACAGGGCTCGGGGGGCTACACCTTC. This sequence encodes CATDSGQGSGGYTF.

The chain is built from TRBV7-2 and TRBJ2-7; 10 bases fit TRBD1. This CDR3 contains 16 residues. With 5 bases clipped from V and 0 bases from J, the junction kept 7 bases outside the gene matches. Germline V gene data show CDR1 as SGHTA and CDR2 as FQGNSA. CDR3 nucleotide sequence: TGTGCCAGCAGCGCGGACAGGGGGTATATCTCCTACGAGCAGTACTTC. Protein product: CASSADRGYISYEQYF.

The chain couples TRBV27 to TRBJ1-2, with D unclear. The CDR3 runs 13 residues. Looked up from germline, CDR1 is MNHEY and CDR2 is SMNVEV (reference sequence). V was pared by 5 bases and J by 4 bases, with 11 bases between. This chain's CDR3 is CASSTGLFYGYTF. As DNA, the CDR3 is TGTGCCAGCAGTACGGGTCTCTTCTATGGCTACACCTTC.

V usage is TRBV28 and J usage is TRBJ2-4; 14 bases fit TRBD2. CDR1 and CDR2 from the germline V gene are MDHEN and SYDVKM. This CDR3 contains 15 residues. The ends lost 7 bases at V and 6 bases at J; junction bases unmatched: 5. For the CDR3, the DNA is TGTGCCAGCATCGGGGGGACTAGCGGGAGAAACATTCAGTACTTC. It encodes CASIGGTSGRNIQYF.

The rearrangement links TRBV9 to TRBJ1-2; D is unclear. The CDR3 consists of 15 residues. Trimming removed 0 bases from V and 0 bases from J, with 9 bases in between. Germline loops: CDR1 SGDLS, CDR2 YYNGEE. This CDR3 reads CASSVDGDANYGYTF. As DNA, the CDR3 is TGTGCCAGCAGCGTAGACGGGGATGCTAACTATGGCTACACCTTC. The variable domain in full, with the rest retrieved from reference TRBV9 and TRBJ1-2, is DSGVTQTPKHLITATGQRVTLRCSPRSGDLSVYWYQQSLDQGLQFLIQYYNGEERAKGNILERFSAQQFPDLHSELNLSSLELGDSALYFCASSVDGDANYGYTFGSGTRLTVV.

On this clone: Germline and junction disagree at one end, which may indicate a read error. The rearrangement uses TRBV19 and TRBJ2-1; possible D gene TRBD1, 6 bases. The CDR3 has 15 amino acids. Germline V gene sequence: CDR1 LNHDA, CDR2 SQIVND (reference sequence). Written as DNA, the CDR3 is TGTGCCAGTAGTAAGCAGGGGAGCTCCGACAATGAGCAGTTCTTC. Protein: CASSKQGSSDNEQFF.

The V call is TRBV7-9, the J call TRBJ2-6, with D uncertain. V dropped 1 base and J dropped 0 bases, with 7 bases sitting between them. Looked up from germline, CDR1 is SEHNR and CDR2 is FQNEAQ (reference sequence). CDR3 length: 16 amino acids. The CDR3 protein is CASSLGKASGANVLTF. In nucleotides, the CDR3 is TGTGCCAGCAGCTTAGGTAAAGCCTCTGGGGCCAACGTCCTGACTTTC. The complete variable domain, with remaining parts taken from reference TRBV7-9 and TRBJ2-6, reads DTGVSQNPRHKITKRGQNVTFRCDPISEHNRLYWYRQTLGQGPEFLTYFQNEAQLEKSRLLSDRFSAERPKGSFSTLEIQRTEQGDSAMYLCASSLGKASGANVLTFGAGSRLTVL.

V usage is TRBV29-1 and J usage is TRBJ1-2, with a weak D call TRBD1 (6 bases). The CDR3 is 12 residues long. CDR1 and CDR2 from the germline V gene are SQVTM and ANQGSEA. The V gene lost 6 bases and the J gene lost 7 bases, with 15 bases spanning the gap. The CDR3: CSVEDSGGGYTF. The DNA for the CDR3 is TGCAGCGTAGAGGACAGCGGGGGTGGCTACACCTTC. The full variable domain, with the rest looked up from reference TRBV29-1 and TRBJ1-2, is SAVISQKPSRDICQRGTSLTIQCQVDSQVTMMFWYRQQPGQSLTLIATANQGSEATYESGFVIDKFPISRPNLTFSTLTVSNMSPEDSSIYLCSVEDSGGGYTFGSGTRLTVV.

The genes are TRBV6-5 and TRBJ2-7; 9 nucleotides align to TRBD2. The germline V gene has CDR1 MNHEY and CDR2 SVGAGI. The V segment lost 6 bases and the J segment 2 bases; nucleotides outside the gene matches: 5. This CDR3 contains 14 residues. CDR3 nucleotides: TGTGCCAGCAGCTGGACTAGCGACCCCTACGAGCAGTACTTC. The encoded protein is CASSWTSDPYEQYF.

Comments on this clone: A read error may produce the germline difference seen at one junction end. This chain connects TRBV27 to TRBJ1-5, with TRBD1 as a possible D gene (5 bases). Looked up from germline, CDR1 is MNHEY and CDR2 is SMNVEV (reference sequence). The CDR3 is 14 residues long. CDR3 region: CASRGTGQRQHQHF. For the CDR3, the DNA is TGTGCCAGCAGAGGAACTGGACAAAGGCAGCACCAGCATTTT.

The chain has TRBV18 and TRBJ1-1; tentative D call: TRBD1 (6 bases). CDR1 is KGHSH and CDR2 is LQKENI in the germline V gene. V lost 3 bases, J lost 0 bases, and 11 bases lay in between. The CDR3 has 15 residues. CDR3 amino acids: CASSPEGGMNTEAFF. Here the CDR3 DNA reads TGTGCCAGCTCACCCGAGGGGGGGATGAACACTGAAGCTTTCTTT.

J is TRBJ2-5 and V is TRBV11-2, with D unresolved. Trimming took off 2 bases at V and 5 bases at J, with 15 bases between the two ends. Germline CDR1 reads SGHAT; CDR2 reads FQNNGV. There are 15 residues in the CDR3. CDR3 sequence: CASSLTVTGQETQYF. The DNA for the CDR3 is TGTGCCAGCAGCTTAACTGTTACGGGTCAGGAGACCCAGTACTTC.

As for this clone: Other DNA sequences in this specimen translate into the identical CDR3. This chain joins TRBV5-4 and TRBJ2-7; D is possibly TRBD2 (5 bases). This CDR3 comprises 13 residues. Germline V lookup: CDR1 SGHNT, CDR2 YYREEE (reference sequence). Trimming removed 0 bases from V and 3 bases from J, with 7 bases in between. The CDR3, as DNA: TGTGCCAGCAGCTTGGCCGGGGTCTACGAGCAGTACTTC. It is translated as CASSLAGVYEQYF.

This rearrangement joins TRBV7-2 to TRBJ1-4; D not certain. The CDR3 totals 15 residues. V lost 0 bases and J 5 bases, leaving 10 bases between the germline ends. From germline, CDR1 is SGHTA and CDR2 FQGNSA. The CDR3 reads CASSLARRGNEKLFF. Here the CDR3 DNA reads TGTGCCAGCAGCTTAGCGAGGAGAGGGAATGAAAAACTGTTTTTT. The whole variable domain, remainder taken from reference TRBV7-2 and TRBJ1-4, is GAGVSQSPSNKVTEKGKDVELRCDPISGHTALYWYRQSLGQGLEFLIYFQGNSAPDKSGLPSDRFSAERTGGSVSTLTIQRTQQEDSAVYLCASSLARRGNEKLFFGSGTQLSVL.

The genes are TRBV29-1 and TRBJ2-5, with 7 bases that match TRBD1. The J segment lost 5 bases and the V segment lost 2 bases, leaving 5 bases of the junction unmatched. The CDR3 loop spans 13 amino acids. Per germline, CDR1 SQVTM and CDR2 ANQGSEA. CDR3: CSVETSRGETQYF. In DNA form, the CDR3 reads TGCAGCGTTGAAACCTCCAGGGGGGAGACCCAGTACTTC.

The chain couples TRBV2 to TRBJ1-5, with D perhaps matching TRBD1 (6 bases). Germline loops: CDR1 SNHLY, CDR2 FYNNEI. The CDR3 runs 16 residues. Trimming cost V 4 bases and J 3 bases, with 16 bases left between them. The CDR3 DNA follows: TGTGCCAGCAGTGGCAACCCGGGACAACACAATCAGCCCCAGCATTTT. It encodes CASSGNPGQHNQPQHF.